This is a list of T cell receptor beta chains from one sample in a study of blood T cell repertoires in COVID-19. Assay: immunoSEQ multiplex PCR; the TCRdb copy retains only in-frame clones and omits some. The data hold 130,000 or so clones, with about nine tenths observed a single time. Specimen: peripheral blood. The receptors originated from a man aged 50-60 years with active COVID-19. CDR3s include the opening cysteine and the closing phenylalanine or tryptophan. Each record gives: clone size, J gene, CDR3 length, V gene, D gene, CDR3 DNA, CDR3 protein. A D gene is named only where the DNA matches it firmly. Some rows have no size entry. The others give once, few or many, or a class for an expanded clone.

>.|TRBJ2-5|14|TRBV30|.
TGTGCCTGGAGTGTACTCAGCGGTCAAGAGACCCAGTACTTC
CAWSVLSGQETQYF
>.|TRBJ2-5|14|TRBV7-9|.
TGTGCCAGCAGCCTGTCGAAGCCCATAGAGACCCAGTACTTC
CASSLSKPIETQYF
>.|TRBJ2-5|16|TRBV3-1/TRBV3-2|TRBD2
TGTGCCAGCAGCCAAGAATTGACGGGGGGGCTTGAGACCCAGTACTTC
CASSQELTGGLETQYF
>.|TRBJ2-3|13|TRBV5-1|.
TGCGCCAGCAGCCCTGAGGTAGTTGAAACGCAGTATTTT
CASSPEVVETQYF
>.|TRBJ1-6|17|TRBV19|TRBD1
TGTGCCAGTAGTGCTGGCGGGACAGGGATTTTAACCCTACCCCTCCACTTT
CASSAGGTGILTLPLHF
>.|TRBJ2-5|15|TRBV5-6|.
TGTGCCAGCAGCTTGCGTGTTCTGGGGGGAGAGACCCAGTACTTC
CASSLRVLGGETQYF
>once|TRBJ2-5|11|TRBV20-1|.
TGCAGTGCCCCAAGGGGAGAGACCCAGTACTTC
CSAPRGETQYF
>.|TRBJ1-5|15|TRBV3-1/TRBV3-2|.
TGTGCCAGCAGCCAAGAGTGGACAGGCAATCAGCCCCAGCATTTT
CASSQEWTGNQPQHF
>.|TRBJ1-3|14|TRBV6-5|TRBD1
TGTGCCAGCACTTCAGGGGGCGCTGGAAACACCATATATTTT
CASTSGGAGNTIYF
>.|TRBJ1-3|12|TRBV12-3/TRBV12-4|.
TGTGCCAGCAGTTTACAGGGGAACACCATATATTTT
CASSLQGNTIYF
>.|TRBJ1-2|13|TRBV18|.
TGTGCCAGCTCACCTGGGGGGGAGTATGGCTACACCTTC
CASSPGGEYGYTF
>.|TRBJ2-4|18|TRBV4-1|TRBD2
TGCGCCAGCAGCCCAGGACTAGCGAGGTCCCTAGCCAAAAACATTCAGTACTTC
CASSPGLARSLAKNIQYF
>once|TRBJ1-6|16|TRBV9|TRBD1
TGTGCCAGCAGCCCCCACTCCGACAGGGTAAATTCACCCCTCCACTTT
CASSPHSDRVNSPLHF
>once|TRBJ2-1|16|TRBV2|.
TGTGCCAGCAGTTTTAACAGGGCGAGCTCCTACAATGAGCAGTTCTTC
CASSFNRASSYNEQFF
>.|TRBJ2-1|12|TRBV11-1|.
TGTGCCAGCAGTCCGGACAGCAATGAGCAGTTCTTC
CASSPDSNEQFF
>.|TRBJ2-2|16|TRBV7-8|.
TGTGCCAGCAGCCAAGACAGCTGGGTCAACACCGGGGAGCTGTTTTTT
CASSQDSWVNTGELFF
>.|TRBJ1-2|15|TRBV9|.
TGTGCCAGCAGCGACGGGGAGGGAACTAACTATGGCTACACCTTC
CASSDGEGTNYGYTF
>.|TRBJ1-2|14|TRBV5-4|.
TGTGCCAGCACATTGGAGGGAAGAAACTATGGCTACACCTTC
CASTLEGRNYGYTF
>.|TRBJ2-3|16|TRBV5-4|TRBD2
TGTGCCAGCAGCTTACTGACTAGCGGGGAAACAGATACGCAGTATTTT
CASSLLTSGETDTQYF
>.|TRBJ1-5|14|TRBV18|.
TGTGCCAGCTCACCACTGGACAGTAATCAGCCCCAGCATTTT
CASSPLDSNQPQHF
>.|TRBJ2-7|15|TRBV27|TRBD1
TGTGCCAGCAGTTCCCGGGACAGATGGTTCTACGAGCAGTACTTC
CASSSRDRWFYEQYF
>.|TRBJ2-7|13|TRBV19|.
TGTGCCAGTAGTAGGGTGGGGGGCTACGAGCAGTACTTC
CASSRVGGYEQYF
>once|TRBJ1-3|14|TRBV9|TRBD1
TGTGCCAGCAGCCCTGGGACAGCGGACGTTGCATATTATTTT
CASSPGTADVAYYF
>.|TRBJ2-3|15|TRBV30|TRBD2
TGTGCCTGGAGTTCTAGCGGGGGGAACACAGATACGCAGTATTTT
CAWSSSGGNTDTQYF
>.|TRBJ2-1|14|TRBV11-2|TRBD2
TGTGCCAGCGGACTAGCGGGGGGGCATCGGGAGCAGTTCTTC
CASGLAGGHREQFF
>few|TRBJ2-7|14|TRBV29-1|TRBD1
TGCAGCGTTAACGGGGACAGGGGGAGAAACGAGCAGTACTTC
CSVNGDRGRNEQYF
>once|TRBJ1-2|13|TRBV2|.
TGTGCCAGCAGTGGGCAGGGTGGCTATGGCTACACCTTC
CASSGQGGYGYTF
>.|TRBJ1-1|14|TRBV18|.
TGTGCCAGCTCACCAAGGACAGTGAACACTGAAGCTTTCTTT
CASSPRTVNTEAFF
>.|TRBJ1-1|11|TRBV20-1|.
TGCAGTGCTAGAGATCTTAGTGAAGCTTTCTTT
CSARDLSEAFF
>.|TRBJ2-3|13|TRBV18|.
TGTGCCAGCTCCGAGTCGGGGTCAGATACGCAGTATTTT
CASSESGSDTQYF
>.|TRBJ1-6|15|TRBV5-6|.
TGTGCCAGCAGCTTGGACGTCAGCTATAATTCACCCCTCCACTTT
CASSLDVSYNSPLHF
>.|TRBJ1-1|13|TRBV12-3/TRBV12-4|.
TGTGCCAGCACTCTAAGGGGGAAGACTGAAGCTTTCTTT
CASTLRGKTEAFF
>once|TRBJ2-7|15|TRBV5-1|TRBD2
TGCGCCAGCAGCGGTCGGAGCGGGGCTGCAGGCGAGCAGTACTTC
CASSGRSGAAGEQYF